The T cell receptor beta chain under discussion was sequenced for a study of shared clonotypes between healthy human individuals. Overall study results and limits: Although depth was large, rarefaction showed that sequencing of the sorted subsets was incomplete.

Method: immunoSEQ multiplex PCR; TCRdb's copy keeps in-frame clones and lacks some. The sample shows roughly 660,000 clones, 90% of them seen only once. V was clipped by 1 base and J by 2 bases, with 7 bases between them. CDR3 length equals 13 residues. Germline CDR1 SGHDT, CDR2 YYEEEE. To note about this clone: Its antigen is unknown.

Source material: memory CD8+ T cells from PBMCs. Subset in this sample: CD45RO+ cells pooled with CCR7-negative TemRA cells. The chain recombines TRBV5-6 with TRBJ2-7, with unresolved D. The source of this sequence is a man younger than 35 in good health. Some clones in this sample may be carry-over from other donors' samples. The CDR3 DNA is TGTGCCAGCAGCTTGACCAGTGCCTACGAGCAGTACTTC. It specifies CASSLTSAYEQYF.